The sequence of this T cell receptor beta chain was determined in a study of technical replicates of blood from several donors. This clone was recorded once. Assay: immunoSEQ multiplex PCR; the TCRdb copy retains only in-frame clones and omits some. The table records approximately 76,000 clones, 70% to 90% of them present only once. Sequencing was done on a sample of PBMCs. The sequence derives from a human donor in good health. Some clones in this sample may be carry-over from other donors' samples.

CDR3 in DNA: TGTGCCTGGACGCGGCGGGAGCCTAATTCACCCCTCCACTTT. It is translated as CAWTRREPNSPLHF. The chain uses TRBV30 and TRBJ1-6; D not certain. The CDR3 covers 14 residues. V lost 4 bases, J lost 6 bases, and 13 bases lay in between. Germline-derived CDR1 and CDR2 are GTSNPN and SVGIG (reference sequence).